Included here is one T cell receptor (beta chain) sequence, with context. This sample was taken from a study of shared clonotypes between healthy human individuals. The CDR3 is 16 amino acids. Unmatched junction bases numbered 15, after V lost 5 bases and J lost 6 bases. The germline CDR1 and CDR2 sequences are MNHEY and SMNVEV (reference sequence). Sequencing used immunoSEQ multiplex PCR; TCRdb keeps in-frame clones, though not all of them. The sample includes about 1.1 million clones, roughly 80% of them seen just once. The chain carries TRBV27 and TRBJ2-7; 8 nucleotides line up with TRBD1. The sample comprised memory CD4+ T cells from PBMCs. Subset here: CD45RA-negative fraction. The source is a man aged 18-30 years in good health. Some clones in this sample may be carry-over from other donors' samples. In DNA form, the CDR3 reads TGTGCCAGCAGTACCTCCCAGGGGGCGAGTCCTGGCGAGCAGTACTTC. The encoded protein is CASSTSQGASPGEQYF.